These T cell receptor beta chains were read from a single sample in a study of CD8 T cells in ankylosing spondylitis. TCRdb reprocessed the 5' RACE reads via MiXCR and lists one record per CDR3 protein. The sample consists of 180,000 or so distinct CDR3 sequences, approximately 10% of them appearing once. The specimen was blood, either unsorted or a sorted T cell fraction (not recorded which). The receptors stem from a male donor with ankylosing spondylitis or in good health (not recorded which). Both conserved end residues are part of each CDR3. A D gene is named only where the DNA matches it firmly. Size tells how often a clone was seen (once, few, many) or the class of an expanded clone, and some rows leave it out.

TRBD1 TRBJ1-4 few TRBV6-5 TGTGCCAGCAGTTACTCGACAGGGGCAACTAATGAAAAACTGTTTTTT CASSYSTGATNEKLFF
NA TRBJ2-7 many TRBV4-3 TGCGCCAGCAGCCAAGGCCCAGGAGTTGCCTACGAGCAGTACTTC CASSQGPGVAYEQYF
TRBD1 TRBJ2-6 many TRBV20-1 TGCAGTGCTAGAGACCTCCGGGACAGCTCTGGGGCCAACGTCCTGACTTTC CSARDLRDSSGANVLTF
NA TRBJ2-7 many TRBV27 TGTGCCAGCAGTTTATATGCCCCCGGGGGCGAGCAGTACTTC CASSLYAPGGEQYF
TRBD2 TRBJ2-1 few TRBV3-1 TGTGCCAGCAGCCAAGAGGTCCACGCTAGCGGGAGGGCCGATGAGCAGTTCTTC CASSQEVHASGRADEQFF
NA TRBJ2-2 many TRBV27 TGTGCCAGCAGTTTCGGAGTCGGCAGGGTGAACACCGGGGAGCTGTTTTTT CASSFGVGRVNTGELFF
TRBD2 TRBJ2-5 few TRBV20-1 TGCAGTGCTAGCACCTCTAGCGGGGTTTTCCAAGAGACCCAGTACTTC CSASTSSGVFQETQYF
TRBD1 TRBJ2-2 many TRBV11-2 TGTGCCAGCAGCCCATCGGGACAGGGTACCGGGGAGCTGTTTTTT CASSPSGQGTGELFF
NA TRBJ2-3 few TRBV29-1 TGCAGCGTTGTTGGCCCAGATACGCAGTATTTT CSVVGPDTQYF
NA TRBJ2-1 many TRBV12-3/TRBV12-4 TGTGCCAGCACTCTAGCGTCCGGGTACAATGAGCAGTTCTTC CASTLASGYNEQFF
TRBD1 TRBJ1-5 many TRBV20-1 TGCAGTGCTAGAGGGACAGGGAACAATCAGCCCCAGCATTTT CSARGTGNNQPQHF
NA TRBJ2-7 few TRBV5-1 TGCGCCAGCAGGGGTGGGCCGGAATACGAGCAGTACTTC CASRGGPEYEQYF
NA TRBJ2-3 NA TRBV18 TGTGCCAGCTCACCGGGAATCACAGATACGCAGTATTTT CASSPGITDTQYF
TRBD1 TRBJ2-7 many TRBV12-3/TRBV12-4 TGTGCCAGCAGTTTAGTGGGCAGGGGGCTAAACGAGCAGTACTTC CASSLVGRGLNEQYF
NA TRBJ2-5 NA TRBV28 TGTGCCAGCAGTTCACAGTTCCGGGAAGAGACCCAGTACTTC CASSSQFREETQYF
TRBD2 TRBJ2-7 few TRBV7-9 TGTGCCAGCAGTCCCGGGACTAACGAGCAGTACTTC CASSPGTNEQYF
NA TRBJ2-5 NA TRBV30 TGTGCCTGGAGTGACGACAGACAAGCGACCCAGTACTTC CAWSDDRQATQYF
TRBD2 TRBJ2-1 many TRBV29-1 TGCAGCGTTCTTACCGGGACTAGCGACTACAATGAGCAGTTCTTC CSVLTGTSDYNEQFF
NA TRBJ2-1 NA TRBV7-7 TGTGCCAGCAGCGCCCAAGTCAACAATGAGCAGTTCTTC CASSAQVNNEQFF
TRBD1 TRBJ1-5 many TRBV28 TGTGCCAGCAGAACAGGGGGCAATCAGCCCCAGCATTTT CASRTGGNQPQHF
NA TRBJ1-5 few TRBV7-8 TGTGCCAGCAGCCGGTCAAGGACGGTTAGCAATCAGCCCCAGCATTTT CASSRSRTVSNQPQHF
NA TRBJ1-5 many TRBV7-7 TGTGCCAGCAGCTTATCCCCAGGAGGTACAGGGTGGACTTTCGGCAATCAGCCCCAGCATTTT CASSLSPGGTGWTFGNQPQHF